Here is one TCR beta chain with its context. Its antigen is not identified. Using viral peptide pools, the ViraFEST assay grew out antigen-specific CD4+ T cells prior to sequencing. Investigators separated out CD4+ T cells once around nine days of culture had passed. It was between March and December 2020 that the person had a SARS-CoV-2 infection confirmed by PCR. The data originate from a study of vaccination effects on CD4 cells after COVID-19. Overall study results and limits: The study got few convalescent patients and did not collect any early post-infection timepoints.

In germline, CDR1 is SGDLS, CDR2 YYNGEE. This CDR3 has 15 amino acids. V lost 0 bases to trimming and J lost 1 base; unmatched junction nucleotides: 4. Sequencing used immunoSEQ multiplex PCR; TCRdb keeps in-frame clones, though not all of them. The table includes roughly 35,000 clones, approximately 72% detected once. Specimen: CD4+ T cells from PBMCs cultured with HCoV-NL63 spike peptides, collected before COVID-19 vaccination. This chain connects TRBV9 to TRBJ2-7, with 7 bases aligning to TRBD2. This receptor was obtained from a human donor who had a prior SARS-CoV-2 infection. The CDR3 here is CASSVGPGRSYEQYF. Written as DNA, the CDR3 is TGTGCCAGCAGCGTAGGTCCCGGGAGGTCCTACGAGCAGTACTTC.